The clone carrying this T cell receptor beta chain was counted at least ten times. Each CDR3 protein is one row after TCRdb ran MiXCR on the 5' RACE reads. The sample carries 200,000 to 300,000 distinct CDR3 sequences, more than 8% recorded once. V lost 5 bases to trimming and J lost 11 bases; unmatched junction nucleotides: 10. The CDR3 is made up of 13 amino acids. Germline CDR1 reads SGHRS; CDR2 reads YFSETQ. The entry originates in a study of T-cell memory formation after mild COVID-19. The sample taken for sequencing was PBMCs or a T cell subset sorted from them (not recorded which). The receptor's source is a man aged 18 to 29 who had mild COVID-19 (a few samples of this study predate the infection). Cell type and time point are not known. V and J are TRBV5-1 and TRBJ2-7; 10 nucleotides line up with TRBD1. The CDR3: CASSPDRGLHEYV. The CDR3 nucleotides are TGCGCCAGCAGTCCTGACAGGGGGCTTCATGAGTACGTC.